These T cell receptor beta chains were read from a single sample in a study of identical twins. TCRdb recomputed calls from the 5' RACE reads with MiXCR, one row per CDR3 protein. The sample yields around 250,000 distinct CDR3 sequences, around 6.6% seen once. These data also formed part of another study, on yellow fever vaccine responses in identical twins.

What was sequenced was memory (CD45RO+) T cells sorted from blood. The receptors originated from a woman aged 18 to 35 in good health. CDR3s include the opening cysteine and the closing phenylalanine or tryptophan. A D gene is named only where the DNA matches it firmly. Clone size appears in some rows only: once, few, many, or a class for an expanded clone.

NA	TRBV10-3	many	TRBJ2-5	TGTGCCGTTACTACAGGGTTCCAAGAGACCCAGTACTTC	CAVTTGFQETQYF
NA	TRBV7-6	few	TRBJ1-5	TGTGCCAGCAGCTTAGTAGCCGGGCAGCCCCAGCATTTT	CASSLVAGQPQHF
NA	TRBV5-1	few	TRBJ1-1	TGCGCCAGCAGCTTGGAGCCGCGGGGTGAGACTGAAGCTTTCTTT	CASSLEPRGETEAFF
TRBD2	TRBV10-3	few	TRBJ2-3	TGTGCCACCTCCCTCCGGACGGGGGGGCCGGGGGATACGCAGTATTTT	CATSLRTGGPGDTQYF
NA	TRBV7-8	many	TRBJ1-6	TGTGCCAGCAGCTCTTCTCTTCGGGAAAATTCACCCCTCCACTTT	CASSSSLRENSPLHF
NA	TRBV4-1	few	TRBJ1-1	TGCGCCAGCAGCCAAGATCCGGGCTCCCTGGACACTGAAGCTTTCTTT	CASSQDPGSLDTEAFF
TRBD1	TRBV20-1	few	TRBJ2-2	TGCAGTTTCCGGGACAGAGACACCGGGGAGCTGTTTTTT	CSFRDRDTGELFF
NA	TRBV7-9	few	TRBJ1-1	TGTGCCAGCAGTCAGTACCAGGGCGGGAACACTGAAGCTTTCTTT	CASSQYQGGNTEAFF
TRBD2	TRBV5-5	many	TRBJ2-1	TGTGCCAGCAGACTAGCGGGGAACAATGAGCAGTTCTTC	CASRLAGNNEQFF
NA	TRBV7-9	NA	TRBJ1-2	TGTGCCATGGGCCCCGGGCTCCTCGGCTATGGCTACACCTTC	CAMGPGLLGYGYTF
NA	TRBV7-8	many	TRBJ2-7	TGTGCCAGCAGCTTAGCCGAGCAGAACTACGAGCAGTACTTC	CASSLAEQNYEQYF
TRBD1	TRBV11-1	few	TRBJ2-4	TGTGCCAGCAGCTTTGATTTCCGGGACAGGGGGCAATTGGGTGCCAAAAACATTCAGTACTTC	CASSFDFRDRGQLGAKNIQYF
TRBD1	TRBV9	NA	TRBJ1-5	TGTGCCAGCAGCGTAGGACAGGGGGCGGGTCAGCCCCAGCATTTT	CASSVGQGAGQPQHF
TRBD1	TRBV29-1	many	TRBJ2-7	TGCAGCGTCGGACAGGGAGCAGGGGAGCAGTACTTC	CSVGQGAGEQYF
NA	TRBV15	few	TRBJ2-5	TGTGCCACCAGCAGAGAAATGTCAGGAGGCCGACAAGAGACCCAGTACTTC	CATSREMSGGRQETQYF
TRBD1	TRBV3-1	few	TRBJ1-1	TGTGCCAGCAGCCAAGGACAGGGGGCGCGCACTGAAGCTTTCTTT	CASSQGQGARTEAFF
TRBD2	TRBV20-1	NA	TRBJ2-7	TGCAGTGCTAGAGGGAAGGGGACTAGCGGGGGGCTCTCCTACGAGCAGTACTTC	CSARGKGTSGGLSYEQYF
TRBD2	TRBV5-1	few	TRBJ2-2	TGCGCCAGCAGCACAAGCGGGGCCGGCACCGGGGAGCTGTTTTTT	CASSTSGAGTGELFF
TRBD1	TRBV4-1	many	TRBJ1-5	TGCGCCAGCAGCCAACCGACAGGGGCCGATCAGCCCCAGCATTTT	CASSQPTGADQPQHF
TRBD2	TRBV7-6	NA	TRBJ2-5	TGTGCCAGCAGCTCCTCCGGGACTAGGGGCGAGACCCAGTACTTC	CASSSSGTRGETQYF
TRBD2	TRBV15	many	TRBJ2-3	TGTGCCACCAGCGGTCGACTAGCGGGTAGCACAGATACGCAGTATTTT	CATSGRLAGSTDTQYF
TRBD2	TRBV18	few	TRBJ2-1	TGTGCCAGCTCACCACCCTTCGGGCTAGCGGGTAACAATGAGCAGTTCTTC	CASSPPFGLAGNNEQFF
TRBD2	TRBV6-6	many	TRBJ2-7	TGTGCCAGTTTTGGGACTACCCCTGACGAGCAGTACTTC	CASFGTTPDEQYF
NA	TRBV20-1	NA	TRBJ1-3	TGCAGTGCTAGAGACCCCTCGGCAGGGTTTGGAAACACCATATATTTT	CSARDPSAGFGNTIYF
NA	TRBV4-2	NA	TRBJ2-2	TGTGCCAGCAGCCCCGGGGTTCTTGCGAACACCGGGGAGCTGTTTTTT	CASSPGVLANTGELFF
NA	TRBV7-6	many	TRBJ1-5	TGTGCCAGCAGCTTATTGGACAGTATGGGGCAGCCCCAGCATTTT	CASSLLDSMGQPQHF
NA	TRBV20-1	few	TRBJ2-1	TGCAGTGCAGAACAAAACCGGGACCTCAATGAGCAGTTCTTC	CSAEQNRDLNEQFF
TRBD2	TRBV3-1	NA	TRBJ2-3	TGTGCCAGCAGCCAAAATAGCGGGGGGGCCGCAGATACGCAGTATTTT	CASSQNSGGAADTQYF
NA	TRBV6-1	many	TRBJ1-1	TGTGCCAGCAAGCCTGTGTTCACTGAAGCTTTCTTT	CASKPVFTEAFF
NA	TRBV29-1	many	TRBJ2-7	TGCAGCGTTGGAAAAGACAGGCTGACCTCATACGAGCAGTACTTC	CSVGKDRLTSYEQYF
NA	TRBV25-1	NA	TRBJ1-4	TGTGCCAGCGAGGGTAACGAAAAACTGTTTTTT	CASEGNEKLFF
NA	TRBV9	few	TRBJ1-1	TGTGCCAGCAGCGTAGTTCCCGAGGGGAGCACTGAAGCTTTCTTT	CASSVVPEGSTEAFF
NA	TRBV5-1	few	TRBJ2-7	TGCGCCAGCAGCTTGGATGGCAGGGGGGGCCCAAGAAGGTACGAGCAGTACTTC	CASSLDGRGGPRRYEQYF
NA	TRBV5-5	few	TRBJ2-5	TGTGCCAGCAGCTCTCCAGAGGGCCAAGAGACCCAGTACTTC	CASSSPEGQETQYF
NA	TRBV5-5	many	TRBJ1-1	TGTGCCAGCAGGAGGGGCGCCCGGGCCGAAGCTTTCTTT	CASRRGARAEAFF
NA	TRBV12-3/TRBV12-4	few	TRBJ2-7	TGTGCCAGCAGTCCCCCCGAGGGCCAGGGCTACGAGCAGTACTTC	CASSPPEGQGYEQYF
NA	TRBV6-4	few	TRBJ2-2	TGTGCCAGCAGTGACCCCCCGACCGGGGAGCTGTTTTTT	CASSDPPTGELFF
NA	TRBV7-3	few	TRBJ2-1	TGTGCCAGCAGCCCCTCTTGGGGGACAACCAATGAGCAGTTCTTC	CASSPSWGTTNEQFF
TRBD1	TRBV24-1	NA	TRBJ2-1	TGTGCCACCAGTGATTTTGGGGGGACAGGGCAAGACAATGAGCAGTTCTTC	CATSDFGGTGQDNEQFF
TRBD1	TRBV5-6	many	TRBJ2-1	TGTGCCAGCAGCTTGACAGGGGCCCGTCCAATGGGGCAGTTCTTC	CASSLTGARPMGQFF
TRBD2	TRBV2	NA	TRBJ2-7	TGTGCCAGCAGGGGGACTAGCGCCCGATACGAGCAGTACTTC	CASRGTSARYEQYF
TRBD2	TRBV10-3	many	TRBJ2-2	TGTGCCATCAGTGAGTCGTTGTTAGCGGGGGGACAGAAGAACACCGGGGAGCTGTTTTTT	CAISESLLAGGQKNTGELFF
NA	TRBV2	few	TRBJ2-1	TGTGCCAGCAGTGAACAGGGGCAGTTCTTC	CASSEQGQFF
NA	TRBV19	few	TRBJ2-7	TGTGCCAGTGCTGGGGTTCACGAGCAGTACTTC	CASAGVHEQYF
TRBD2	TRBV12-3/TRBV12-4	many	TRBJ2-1	TGTGCCAGCAGTTTACCCGGGACTAGCGAATACAATGAGCAGTTCTTC	CASSLPGTSEYNEQFF
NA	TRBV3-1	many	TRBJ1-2	TGTGCCAGCAGCCGGACGGGAAACTATGGCTACACCTTC	CASSRTGNYGYTF
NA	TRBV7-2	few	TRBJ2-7	TGTGCCAGCAGCTTAGATTTCGGGGTGGGAGAGCAGTACTTC	CASSLDFGVGEQYF